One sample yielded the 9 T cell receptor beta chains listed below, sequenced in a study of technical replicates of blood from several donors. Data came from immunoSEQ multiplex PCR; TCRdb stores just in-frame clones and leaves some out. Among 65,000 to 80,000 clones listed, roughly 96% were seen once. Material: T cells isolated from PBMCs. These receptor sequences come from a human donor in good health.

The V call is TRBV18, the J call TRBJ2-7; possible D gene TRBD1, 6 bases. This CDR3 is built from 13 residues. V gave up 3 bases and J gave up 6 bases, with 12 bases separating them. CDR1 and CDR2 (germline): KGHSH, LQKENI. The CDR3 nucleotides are TGTGCCAGCTCACCGACAGGACCTGGCGAGCAGTACTTC. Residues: CASSPTGPGEQYF.

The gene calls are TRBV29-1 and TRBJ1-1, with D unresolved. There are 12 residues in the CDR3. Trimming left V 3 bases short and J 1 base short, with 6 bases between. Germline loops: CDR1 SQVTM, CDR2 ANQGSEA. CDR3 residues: CSVDGGNTEAFF. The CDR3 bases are TGCAGCGTTGACGGCGGGAACACTGAAGCTTTCTTT.

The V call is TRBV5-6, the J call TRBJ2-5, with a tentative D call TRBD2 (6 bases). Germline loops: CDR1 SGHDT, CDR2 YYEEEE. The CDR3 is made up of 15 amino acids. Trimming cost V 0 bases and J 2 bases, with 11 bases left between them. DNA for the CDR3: TGTGCCAGCAGCTTGGTAGCGGTACTACAAGAGACCCAGTACTTC. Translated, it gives CASSLVAVLQETQYF.

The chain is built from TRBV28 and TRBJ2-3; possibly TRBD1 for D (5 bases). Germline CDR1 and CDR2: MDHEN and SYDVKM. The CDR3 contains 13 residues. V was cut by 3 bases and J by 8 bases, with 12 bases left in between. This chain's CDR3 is CASSFPTVGTQYF. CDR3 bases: TGTGCCAGCAGTTTTCCGACAGTGGGTACGCAGTATTTT.

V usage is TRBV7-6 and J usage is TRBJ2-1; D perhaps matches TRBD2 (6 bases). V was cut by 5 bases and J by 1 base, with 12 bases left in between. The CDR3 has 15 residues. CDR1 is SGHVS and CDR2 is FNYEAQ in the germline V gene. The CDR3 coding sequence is TGTGCCAGCAGCCGCGGGACCCTTTCCTACAATGAGCAGTTCTTC. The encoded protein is CASSRGTLSYNEQFF.

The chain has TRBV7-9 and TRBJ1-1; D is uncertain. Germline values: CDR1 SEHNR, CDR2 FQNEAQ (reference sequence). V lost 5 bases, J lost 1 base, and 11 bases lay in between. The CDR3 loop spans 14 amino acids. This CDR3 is CASSPGLKNTEAFF. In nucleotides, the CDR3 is TGTGCCAGCAGCCCAGGACTCAAGAACACTGAAGCTTTCTTT.

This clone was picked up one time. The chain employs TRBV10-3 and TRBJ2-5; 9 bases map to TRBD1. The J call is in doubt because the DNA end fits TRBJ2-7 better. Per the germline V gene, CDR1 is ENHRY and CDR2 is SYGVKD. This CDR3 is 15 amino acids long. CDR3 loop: CAISELDRGDYEQYF. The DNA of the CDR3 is TGTGCCATCAGCGAACTCGACAGGGGGGATTACGAGCAGTACTTC.

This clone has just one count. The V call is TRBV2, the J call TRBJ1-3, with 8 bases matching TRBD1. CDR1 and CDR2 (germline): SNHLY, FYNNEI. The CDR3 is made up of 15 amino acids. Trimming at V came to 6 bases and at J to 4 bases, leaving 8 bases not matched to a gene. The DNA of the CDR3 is TGTGCCAGCAGGAGGCTTGGGACAGGAGGAAACACCATATATTTT. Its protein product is CASRRLGTGGNTIYF.

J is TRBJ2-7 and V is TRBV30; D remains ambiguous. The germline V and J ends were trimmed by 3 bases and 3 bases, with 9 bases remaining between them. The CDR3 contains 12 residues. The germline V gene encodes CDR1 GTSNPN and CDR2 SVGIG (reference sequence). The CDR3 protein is CAWRNMFYEQYF. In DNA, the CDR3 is TGTGCCTGGAGAAATATGTTCTACGAGCAGTACTTC.